The TCR beta chain under discussion was sequenced for a study of post-analysis software for immune sequencing data. Study background: The study covered relapsing-remitting, secondary progressive and progressive-relapsing courses of multiple sclerosis. Study-level findings and limits: Five or six TRBV segments were more frequent in patients than controls; TRBV5-6, TRBV5-1 and TRBV20-1 belonged to this group. Under the F measure, samples that were prepared in one batch clustered strongly together. In multiple sclerosis, normalized Chao1 diversity was significantly below that of controls.

Trimming stripped 6 bases from V and 0 bases from J, with 13 bases between. CDR1 is MNHEY and CDR2 is SVGEGT in the germline V gene. This CDR3 region has 15 residues. This clonotype was observed a few times. Its antigen is still unknown. Unique molecular identifiers were built into the TCR beta cDNA libraries. TCRdb reprocessed the PCR reads via MiXCR and lists one record per CDR3 protein. This sample yields some 800,000 distinct CDR3 sequences, of which 40% to 55% are seen a single time; just under 5% belongs to the top ten. The receptor comes from a girl aged 10 to 17 with multiple sclerosis. The sample comprised blood. The V gene is TRBV6-2 or TRBV6-3, the J gene TRBJ2-3; D may be TRBD1 (5 bases). In DNA, the CDR3 is TGTGCCAGCAGCCCTGGGGCTTCTAGCACAGATACGCAGTATTTT. Translating gives CASSPGASSTDTQYF.